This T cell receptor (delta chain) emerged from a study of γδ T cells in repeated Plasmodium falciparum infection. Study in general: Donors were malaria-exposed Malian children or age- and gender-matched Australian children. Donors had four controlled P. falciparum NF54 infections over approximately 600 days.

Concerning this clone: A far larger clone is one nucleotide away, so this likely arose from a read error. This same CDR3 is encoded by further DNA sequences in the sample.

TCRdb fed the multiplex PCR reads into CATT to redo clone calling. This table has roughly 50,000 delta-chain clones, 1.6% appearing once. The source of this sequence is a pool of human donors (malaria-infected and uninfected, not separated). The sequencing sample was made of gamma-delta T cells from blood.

CDR3 amino acids: CALGELRRGGYGPQLFF. The CDR3 nucleotides are TGTGCTCTTGGGGAACTTCGTCGGGGGGGATATGGGCCACAACTCTTCTTC. No call exists for the J gene, whereas the V gene is TRDV1; the table's D call, TRDD3, was not checked against the DNA. This CDR3 has 17 residues. Looked up from germline, CDR1 is TSWWSYY and CDR2 is QGS.